Below are 30 T cell receptor beta chains sequenced from a single sample in a study of T cell responses to AZD1222 COVID-19 vaccine. This table comes from immunoSEQ multiplex PCR, and its TCRdb copy is limited to in-frame clones, with some not included. The sample comprises over 130,000 clones, about 89% of which are singletons, and around 7.6% rests with the top ten. The specimen comprised peripheral blood, sampled 28 days after the second dose of the MenACWY control vaccine. The receptors here all came from an adult who received the MenACWY meningococcal vaccine as a control.

This chain connects TRBV28 to TRBJ2-2, with TRBD2 matching 8 bases. The CDR3 contains 16 residues. Germline CDR1 MDHEN, CDR2 SYDVKM. V shed 2 bases, J shed 6 bases, and the junction held 8 bases outside the gene matches. Here the CDR3 DNA reads TGTGCCAGCAGTTTAATTATGGGACTAGTTCCCGGGGAGCTGTTTTTT. Amino acids: CASSLIMGLVPGELFF. Full variable domain (rest looked up from reference TRBV28 and TRBJ2-2): DVKVTQSSRYLVKRTGEKVFLECVQDMDHENMFWYRQDPGLGLRLIYFSYDVKMKEKGDIPEGYSVSREKKERFSLILESASTNQTSMYLCASSLIMGLVPGELFFGEGSRLTVL.

In DNA form, the CDR3 reads TGTGCCAGCAGCCAGGACAGGTTCTTCGGCTACACCTTC. It encodes CASSQDRFFGYTF. The chain uses TRBV6-2 or TRBV6-3 and TRBJ1-2; 7 bases align to TRBD1. Germline V gives CDR1 MNHEY, CDR2 SVGEGT. The length of the CDR3 is 13 residues. V shed 6 bases, J shed 8 bases, and the junction held 9 bases outside the gene matches.

This clone turned up a few times. The V and J genes are TRBV27 and TRBJ1-6, with TRBD1 as a possible D gene (5 bases). The V gene lost 6 bases and the J gene lost 0 bases, with 12 bases spanning the gap. This CDR3 is 16 amino acids long. In germline, CDR1 is MNHEY, CDR2 SMNVEV (reference sequence). The CDR3 coding sequence is TGTGCCAGCAGCCACAGACAGAGCTCCTATAATTCACCCCTCCACTTT. Translated, it gives CASSHRQSSYNSPLHF.

This clone was detected only a few times. The rearrangement joins TRBV6-1 to TRBJ2-7; either TRBD1 or TRBD2 may supply D (6 bases each). Deletions cut 2 bases from V and 2 bases from J, with 13 bases between. The CDR3 length is 15 residues. The germline V gene encodes CDR1 MNHNS and CDR2 SASEGT. The CDR3 spells CASSEFPGAPYEQYF. CDR3 in DNA: TGTGCCAGCAGTGAATTTCCGGGGGCACCCTACGAGCAGTACTTC.

This chain joins TRBV2 and TRBJ1-5, with TRBD1 identical over 7 bases. This CDR3 is 15 amino acids long. Germline V lookup: CDR1 SNHLY, CDR2 FYNNEI. Trimming cost V 6 bases and J 1 base; bases outside gene matches: 6. The CDR3 sequence is CASRPGGGSNQPQHF. CDR3 bases: TGTGCCAGCAGACCCGGAGGGGGCAGCAATCAGCCCCAGCATTTT. The variable domain in full, completed from reference TRBV2 and TRBJ1-5, reads EPEVTQTPSHQVTQMGQEVILRCVPISNHLYFYWYRQILGQKVEFLVSFYNNEISEKSEIFDDQFSVERPDGSNFTLKIRSTKLEDSAMYFCASRPGGGSNQPQHFGDGTRLSIL.

This rearrangement joins TRBV5-1 to TRBJ2-1; 10 positions match TRBD2. Germline assignment: CDR1 SGHRS and CDR2 YFSETQ. The CDR3 has 15 residues. V dropped 5 bases and J dropped 5; count of bases not matched to a gene: 7. The CDR3 nucleotides read TGCGCCAGCAGAACCGGGACTAGCGACGACAATGAGCAGTTCTTC. Translation gives CASRTGTSDDNEQFF.

The V call is TRBV5-1, the J call TRBJ2-5; 8 nucleotides agree with TRBD2. The CDR3 contains 15 residues. Germline values: CDR1 SGHRS, CDR2 YFSETQ. J was trimmed by 2 bases and V by 6 bases; bases with no gene match: 9. This CDR3 is CASTSGRGEQETQYF. CDR3 nucleotides: TGCGCCAGCACCTCAGGGCGGGGGGAACAAGAGACCCAGTACTTC.

V is TRBV28 and J is TRBJ1-3; 8 bases map to TRBD1. The CDR3 consists of 19 residues. Germline lookup yields CDR1 MDHEN and CDR2 SYDVKM. J lost 2 bases, V lost 2 bases, and 14 bases had no gene match. The chain's CDR3 is CASSLDPGTGPSPGNTIYF. The DNA for the CDR3 is TGTGCCAGCAGTTTAGACCCTGGGACAGGACCTTCTCCTGGAAACACCATATATTTT.

The chain recombines TRBV28 with TRBJ2-7; D might be TRBD1 or TRBD2, each matching 5 bases. Germline-derived CDR1 and CDR2 are MDHEN and SYDVKM. This CDR3 has 15 amino acids. V lost 4 bases and J lost 0, with 13 bases in between. The CDR3 DNA sequence: TGTGCCAGCAGTTCAGAGGGGTTCCTCTCCTACGAGCAGTACTTC. As protein: CASSSEGFLSYEQYF.

The chain joins TRBV19 to TRBJ2-7; 9 positions agree with TRBD1. After removal of 6 bases from V and 0 bases from J, the junction contained 0 bases not matched to a gene. The CDR3 totals 13 residues. Germline CDR1 LNHDA, CDR2 SQIVND (reference sequence). In DNA form, the CDR3 reads TGTGCCAGTAGGGGACAGGGCTCCTACGAGCAGTACTTC. It specifies CASRGQGSYEQYF.

This rearrangement joins TRBV11-1 to TRBJ2-2, with 9 bases identical to TRBD1. V lost 3 bases to trimming and J lost 4 bases; unmatched junction nucleotides: 0. The CDR3 contains 14 residues. Germline-derived CDR1 and CDR2 are SGHAT and FQDESV (reference sequence). The DNA of the CDR3 is TGTGCCAGCAGCTTGACAGGGGGCACCGGGGAGCTGTTTTTT. Translation gives CASSLTGGTGELFF.

This clone was seen a handful of times. V usage is TRBV3-1 (or the pseudogene TRBV3-2) and J usage is TRBJ2-2; 9 nucleotides align to TRBD2. With V trimmed by 2 bases and J by 4 bases, 8 bases remained unmatched. CDR1 and CDR2 (germline): LGHDT, YNNKEL (reference sequence). The CDR3 runs 17 residues. CDR3 bases: TGTGCCAGCAGCCAAATTGCCAGCGGGGGGCGCACCGGGGAGCTGTTTTTT. It specifies CASSQIASGGRTGELFF.

The chain links TRBV11-2 to TRBJ2-5; the D call may be TRBD1 or TRBD2 (6 bases each). The CDR3 is 14 residues long. The germline CDR1 and CDR2 sequences are SGHAT and FQNNGV. Trimming pared 6 bases from V and 5 bases from J, leaving 16 bases between. CDR3 coding DNA: TGTGCCAGCAGGGACAGAAAAGGAGGGGAGACCCAGTACTTC. Amino acid sequence: CASRDRKGGETQYF.

The V call is TRBV7-2, the J call TRBJ1-6; no reliable D call. The CDR3 consists of 15 residues. Germline V gene lookup returns CDR1 SGHTA and CDR2 FQGNSA. The germline V and J ends were trimmed by 0 bases and 7 bases, with 10 bases remaining between them. The CDR3 loop is CASSLARGQNSPLHF. The DNA of the CDR3 is TGTGCCAGCAGCTTAGCGCGAGGGCAGAATTCACCCCTCCACTTT.

This clone came up once. V gene TRBV6-5 combines with J gene TRBJ2-1; 7 bases map to TRBD1. With V trimmed by 7 bases and J by 5 bases, 8 bases remained unmatched. CDR1 is MNHEY and CDR2 is SVGAGI in the germline V gene. CDR3 size: 14 residues. In DNA, the CDR3 is TGTGCCAGCAACAATTTGGACAGGAACAATGAGCAGTTCTTC. Protein: CASNNLDRNNEQFF.

This sequence joins TRBV7-2 and TRBJ2-5; TRBD1 matches 10 bases. After removal of 1 base from V and 4 bases from J, the junction contained 9 bases not matched to a gene. The CDR3 runs to 17 residues. Germline V gene data show CDR1 as SGHTA and CDR2 as FQGNSA. CDR3 coding DNA: TGTGCCAGCAGCTTAGGCCCGGGACAGGGGCATGCAGAGACCCAGTACTTC. Amino acid sequence: CASSLGPGQGHAETQYF.

The chain uses TRBV19 and TRBJ2-1, with a possible D match to TRBD1 (6 bases). Trimming left V 6 bases short and J 0 bases short, with 18 bases between. The germline CDR1 and CDR2 sequences are LNHDA and SQIVND (reference sequence). The CDR3 extends over 17 amino acids. CDR3 in amino acids: CASSLRGQGSSYNEQFF. The CDR3 DNA follows: TGTGCCAGTAGCCTCCGGGGACAAGGGAGCTCCTACAATGAGCAGTTCTTC.

The chain links TRBV27 to TRBJ2-7, with TRBD1 matching over 7 bases. Trimming took 2 bases from V and 2 from J; bases not matched to a gene: 6. The germline V gene has CDR1 MNHEY and CDR2 SMNVEV (reference sequence). CDR3 length: 15 residues. Here the CDR3 reads CASSLGGQATYEQYF. CDR3 in DNA: TGTGCCAGCAGTTTAGGCGGACAGGCCACCTACGAGCAGTACTTC.

The genes are TRBV28 and TRBJ1-1; D unresolved. The CDR3 totals 15 residues. Germline assignment: CDR1 MDHEN and CDR2 SYDVKM. V was cut by 0 bases and J by 3 bases, with 11 bases left in between. The CDR3 DNA reads TGTGCCAGCAGTTTATGGGGCGGTGAGGACACTGAAGCTTTCTTT. This sequence encodes CASSLWGGEDTEAFF.

The rearrangement links TRBV5-4 to TRBJ1-2; TRBD1 might be the D (6 bases). The germline V gene encodes CDR1 SGHNT and CDR2 YYREEE (reference sequence). This CDR3 is 14 amino acids long. Trimming shortened V by 0 bases and J by 8 bases, and 14 bases separated the two germline ends. The chain's CDR3 is CASSLAQGLEGYTF. The CDR3 DNA reads as TGTGCCAGCAGCTTGGCTCAGGGGTTAGAGGGCTACACCTTC.

The chain joins TRBV12-3 or TRBV12-4 to TRBJ2-5; TRBD1 matches at 9 bases. This CDR3 contains 13 residues. V shed 6 bases, J shed 4 bases, and the junction held 3 bases outside the gene matches. CDR3 in amino acids: CASRTGGGETQYF. The CDR3 DNA reads TGTGCCAGCAGGACAGGGGGTGGAGAGACCCAGTACTTC.

The chain couples TRBV24-1 to TRBJ2-3; a possible D gene is TRBD2 (5 bases). V lost 0 bases and J 3 bases, leaving 6 bases between the germline ends. This CDR3 contains 14 residues. Germline lookup yields CDR1 KGHDR and CDR2 SFDVKD. The CDR3 here is CATSDLRGTDTQYF. In nucleotides, the CDR3 is TGTGCCACCAGTGATTTGCGAGGGACAGATACGCAGTATTTT.

The CDR3 region has the DNA TGTGCCAGCACCAGGACAGGGACTAATGAAAAACTGTTTTTT. Residues: CASTRTGTNEKLFF. The V call is TRBV6-5, the J call TRBJ1-4; 8 positions match TRBD1. This CDR3 is 14 amino acids long. V shed 7 bases and J 2 bases; nucleotides not matched to a gene: 3. The germline V gene encodes CDR1 MNHEY and CDR2 SVGAGI.

J is TRBJ2-7 and V is TRBV7-2, with 7 bases aligning to TRBD1. The germline V gene has CDR1 SGHTA and CDR2 FQGNSA. This CDR3 has 15 amino acids. Trimming took 0 bases from V and 2 from J; bases not matched to a gene: 4. CDR3 nucleotides: TGTGCCAGCAGCTTAGCAGGGGGACAGACCTACGAGCAGTACTTC. Amino acids: CASSLAGGQTYEQYF.

CDR3 nucleotide sequence: TGTGCCAGCAGAGGTTGGAACGAGCAGTACTTC. As protein: CASRGWNEQYF. This rearrangement joins TRBV27 to TRBJ2-7; no firm D call. The V gene's germline CDR1 is MNHEY and CDR2 SMNVEV (reference sequence). This CDR3 comprises 11 residues. Deletions cut 6 bases from V and 5 bases from J, with 8 bases between.

A single count supports this clone. The chain uses TRBV3-1 (or the pseudogene TRBV3-2) and TRBJ2-5, with 8 bases fitting TRBD1. Germline V gene data show CDR1 as LGHDT and CDR2 as YNNKEL (reference sequence). CDR3 length: 14 residues. After removal of 3 bases from V and 5 bases from J, the junction contained 5 bases not matched to a gene. The CDR3 DNA follows: TGTGCCAGCAGCCATAGGACAGGGTGGGAGACCCAGTACTTC. This translates into CASSHRTGWETQYF.

V gene TRBV7-3 combines with J gene TRBJ2-3; 7 positions match TRBD2. Trimming cost V 5 bases and J 1 base; bases outside gene matches: 6. Germline assignment: CDR1 SGHTA and CDR2 FQGTGA. This CDR3 comprises 15 residues. In DNA, the CDR3 is TGTGCCAGCAGCACAATAGCGGGCCGCACAGATACGCAGTATTTT. Its translation is CASSTIAGRTDTQYF.

The chain has TRBV18 and TRBJ1-5; the D gene is possibly TRBD1 (6 bases). There are 16 residues in the CDR3. The V end was cut by 4 bases, the J end by 4 bases, with 17 bases between. Germline loops: CDR1 KGHSH, CDR2 LQKENI. CDR3 coding DNA: TGTGCCAGCTCACTGGACAGTTCCTTGTGGAATCAGCCCCAGCATTTT. Its translation is CASSLDSSLWNQPQHF.

This clone occurred once. The chain employs TRBV6-5 and TRBJ1-1; TRBD1 might be the D (6 bases). Germline lookup yields CDR1 MNHEY and CDR2 SVGAGI. Trimming shortened V by 5 bases and J by 6 bases, and 16 bases separated the two germline ends. There are 14 residues in the CDR3. The chain's CDR3 is CASSTGFSSAEAFF. CDR3 in DNA: TGTGCCAGCAGTACAGGGTTTTCTTCGGCTGAAGCTTTCTTT.

The chain employs TRBV19 and TRBJ2-5, with 8 bases that match TRBD1. The trim removed 2 bases at V and 5 bases at J, leaving 4 bases unmatched. Germline V gene lookup returns CDR1 LNHDA and CDR2 SQIVND (reference sequence). The CDR3 runs to 14 residues. DNA of the CDR3: TGTGCCAGTAGTATACGGACAGGGCCGGAGACCCAGTACTTC. Protein sequence: CASSIRTGPETQYF.